Included here is one TCR beta chain sequence, with context. Its antigen remains unidentified. This record comes from a study of blood T cells in healthy people across ages. With a J-beta primer mix and a sample-barcoded 5' primer, a second PCR ran 7 to 11 cycles. Via MiXCR, TCRdb re-called the 5' RACE reads, giving one row per CDR3 protein. The repertoire holds hundreds of thousands of distinct CDR3 sequences, 56% seen once, with roughly 25% in the top ten. For every donor, a draw yielded ten milliliters of peripheral blood. Overall study findings and caveats: Greater diversity and more naive CD4+ cells were seen in long-lived donors than in aged donors. Naive T cell percentage showed a strong correlation with the diversity of TCR beta. The recorded TCR beta diversity per million T cells decreased in a roughly linear manner with age.

This CDR3 spans 14 amino acids. After removal of 6 bases from V and 7 bases from J, the junction contained 13 bases not matched to a gene. Germline CDR1 and CDR2: SQVTM and ANQGSEA. The V call is TRBV29-1, the J call TRBJ1-2; 8 bases match TRBD1. Sequenced material: blood. The receptor comes from a man between 40 and 49 years old in good health. CDR3 nucleotides: TGCAGCGTCCTCCGAGGACAGGGAAATTTTGGCTACACCTTC. Encoded protein: CSVLRGQGNFGYTF. Full variable domain (remainder filled in from reference TRBV29-1 and TRBJ1-2): SAVISQKPSRDICQRGTSLTIQCQVDSQVTMMFWYRQQPGQSLTLIATANQGSEATYESGFVIDKFPISRPNLTFSTLTVSNMSPEDSSIYLCSVLRGQGNFGYTFGSGTRLTVV.